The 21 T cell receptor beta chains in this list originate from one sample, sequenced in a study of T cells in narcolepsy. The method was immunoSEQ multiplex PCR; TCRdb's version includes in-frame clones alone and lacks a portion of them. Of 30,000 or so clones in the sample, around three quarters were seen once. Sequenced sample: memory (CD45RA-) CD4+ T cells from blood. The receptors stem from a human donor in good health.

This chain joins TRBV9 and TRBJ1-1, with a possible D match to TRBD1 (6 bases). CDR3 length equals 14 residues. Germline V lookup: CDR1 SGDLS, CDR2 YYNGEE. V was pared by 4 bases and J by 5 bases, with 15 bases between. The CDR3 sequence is CASSSTGGATEAFF. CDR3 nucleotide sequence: TGTGCCAGCAGCTCCACCGGGGGGGCAACTGAAGCTTTCTTT.

Here the CDR3 DNA reads TGTGCTAGTGGTTTGGTACTCGGAAGTAGCACAGATACGCAGTATTTT. Translating it yields CASGLVLGSSTDTQYF. This chain links TRBV12-5 with TRBJ2-3, with D unclear. CDR1 LGHNT and CDR2 FRNRAP come from the germline V gene. The length of the CDR3 is 16 residues. Trimming removed 0 bases from V and 0 bases from J, with 10 bases in between.

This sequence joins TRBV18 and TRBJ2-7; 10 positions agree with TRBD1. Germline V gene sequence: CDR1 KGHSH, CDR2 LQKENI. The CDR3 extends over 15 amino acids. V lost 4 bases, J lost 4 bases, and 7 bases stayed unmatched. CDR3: CASSRTGGEGYEQYF. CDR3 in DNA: TGTGCCAGCTCACGGACAGGGGGAGAAGGGTACGAGCAGTACTTC.

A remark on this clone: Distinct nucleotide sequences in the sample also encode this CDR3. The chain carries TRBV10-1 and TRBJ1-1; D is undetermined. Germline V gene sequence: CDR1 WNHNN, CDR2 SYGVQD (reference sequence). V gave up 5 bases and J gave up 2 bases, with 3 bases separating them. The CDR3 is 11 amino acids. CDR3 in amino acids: CASSRNTEAFF. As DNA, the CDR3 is TGCGCCAGCAGTCGTAACACTGAAGCTTTCTTT.

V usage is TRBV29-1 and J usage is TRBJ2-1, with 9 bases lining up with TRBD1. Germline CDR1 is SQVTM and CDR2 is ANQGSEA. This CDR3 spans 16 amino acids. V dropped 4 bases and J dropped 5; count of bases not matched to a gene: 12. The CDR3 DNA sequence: TGCAGCGTTGTAGGGGGTCCCGGGACAGGGAACAATGAGCAGTTCTTC. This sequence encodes CSVVGGPGTGNNEQFF.

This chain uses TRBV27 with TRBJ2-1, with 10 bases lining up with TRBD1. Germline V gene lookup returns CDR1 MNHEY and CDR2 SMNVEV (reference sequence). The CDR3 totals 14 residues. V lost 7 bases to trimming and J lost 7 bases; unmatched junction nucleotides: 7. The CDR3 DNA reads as TGTGCCAGCACCGACAGGGGGCGCAGAAATGAGCAGTTCTTC. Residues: CASTDRGRRNEQFF.

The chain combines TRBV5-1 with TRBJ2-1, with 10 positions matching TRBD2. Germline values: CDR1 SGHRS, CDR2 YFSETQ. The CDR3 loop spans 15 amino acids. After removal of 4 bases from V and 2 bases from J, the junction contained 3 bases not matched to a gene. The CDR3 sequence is CASSQGTSAYNEQFF. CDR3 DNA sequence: TGCGCCAGCAGCCAAGGGACTAGCGCCTACAATGAGCAGTTCTTC.

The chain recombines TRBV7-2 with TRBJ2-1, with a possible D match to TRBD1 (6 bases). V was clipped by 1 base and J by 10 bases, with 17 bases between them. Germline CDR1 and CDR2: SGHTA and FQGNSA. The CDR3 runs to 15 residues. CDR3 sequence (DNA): TGTGCCAGCAGCTTAGAAGCCGCAGGGGTCGGGGAGCAGTTCTTC. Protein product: CASSLEAAGVGEQFF.

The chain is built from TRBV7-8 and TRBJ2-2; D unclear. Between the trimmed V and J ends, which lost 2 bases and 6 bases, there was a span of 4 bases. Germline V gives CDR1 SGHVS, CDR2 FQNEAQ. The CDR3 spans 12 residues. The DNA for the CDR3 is TGTGCCAGCAGCTTATGGCCCGGGGAGCTGTTTTTT. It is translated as CASSLWPGELFF.

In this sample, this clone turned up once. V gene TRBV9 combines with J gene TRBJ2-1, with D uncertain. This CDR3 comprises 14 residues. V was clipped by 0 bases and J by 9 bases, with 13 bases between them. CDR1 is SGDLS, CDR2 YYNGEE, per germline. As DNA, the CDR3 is TGTGCCAGCAGCGTAGACTCTTTAGCAGGTGAGCAGTTCTTC. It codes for CASSVDSLAGEQFF.

CDR3 DNA sequence: TGTGCCAGCGGTCCCTTTGGGGAGACCCAGTACTTC. It translates to CASGPFGETQYF. The rearrangement joins TRBV11-2 to TRBJ2-5; D unresolved. V lost 8 bases and J lost 5, with 12 bases in between. The germline CDR1 and CDR2 sequences are SGHAT and FQNNGV. CDR3 length equals 12 residues.

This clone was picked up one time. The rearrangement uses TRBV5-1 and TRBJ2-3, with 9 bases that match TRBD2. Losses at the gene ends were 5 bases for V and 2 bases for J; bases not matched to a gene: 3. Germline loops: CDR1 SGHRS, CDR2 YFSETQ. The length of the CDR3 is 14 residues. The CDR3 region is CASRTSGTTDTQYF. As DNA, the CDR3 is TGCGCCAGCAGGACTAGCGGAACCACAGATACGCAGTATTTT. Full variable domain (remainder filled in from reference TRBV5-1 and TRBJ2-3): KAGVTQTPRYLIKTRGQQVTLSCSPISGHRSVSWYQQTPGQGLQFLFEYFSETQRNKGNFPGRFSGRQFSNSRSEMNVSTLELGDSALYLCASRTSGTTDTQYFGPGTRLTVL.

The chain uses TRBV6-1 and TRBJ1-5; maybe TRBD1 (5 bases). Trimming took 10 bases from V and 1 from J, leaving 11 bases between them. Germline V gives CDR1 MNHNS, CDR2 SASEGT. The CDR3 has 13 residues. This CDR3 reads CATQRQSNQPQHF. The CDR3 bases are TGTGCCACCCAGAGACAGAGCAATCAGCCCCAGCATTTT.

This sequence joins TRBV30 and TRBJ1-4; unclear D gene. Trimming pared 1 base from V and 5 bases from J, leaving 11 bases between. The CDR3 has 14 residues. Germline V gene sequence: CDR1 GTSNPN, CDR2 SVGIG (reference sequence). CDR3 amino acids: CAWSATSGNEKLFF. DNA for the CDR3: TGTGCCTGGAGTGCAACCAGCGGAAATGAAAAACTGTTTTTT.

The CDR3 reads CASGSVTQPQHF. CDR3 in DNA: TGTGCCAGCGGGTCAGTGACCCAGCCCCAGCATTTT. The V call is TRBV2, the J call TRBJ1-5; D is undetermined. Per the germline V gene, CDR1 is SNHLY and CDR2 is FYNNEI. The CDR3 has 12 amino acids. The V and J ends lost 8 bases and 7 bases respectively, with 12 bases between them.

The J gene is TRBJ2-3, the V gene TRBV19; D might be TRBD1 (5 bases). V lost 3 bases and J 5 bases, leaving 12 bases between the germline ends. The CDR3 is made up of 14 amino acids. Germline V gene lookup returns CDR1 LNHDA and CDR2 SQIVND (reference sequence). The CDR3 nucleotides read TGTGCCAGTAGTATTTCCAGGGTTGGAGATACGCAGTATTTT. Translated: CASSISRVGDTQYF.

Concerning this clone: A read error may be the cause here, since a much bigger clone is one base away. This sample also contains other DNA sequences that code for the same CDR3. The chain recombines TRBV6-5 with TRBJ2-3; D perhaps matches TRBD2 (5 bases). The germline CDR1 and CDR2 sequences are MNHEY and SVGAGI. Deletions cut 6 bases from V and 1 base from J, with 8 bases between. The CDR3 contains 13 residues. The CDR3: CASSPGGTDTQYF. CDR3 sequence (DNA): TGTGCCAGCAGCCCCGGGGGCACAGATACGCAGTATTTT.

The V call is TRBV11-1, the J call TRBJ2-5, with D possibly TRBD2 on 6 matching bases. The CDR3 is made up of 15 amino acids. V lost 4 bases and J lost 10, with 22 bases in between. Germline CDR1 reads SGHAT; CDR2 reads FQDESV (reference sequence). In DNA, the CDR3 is TGTGCCAGCAGCTCGGAAGACTGGGCAGGACTAAGCCAGTACTTC. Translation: CASSSEDWAGLSQYF.

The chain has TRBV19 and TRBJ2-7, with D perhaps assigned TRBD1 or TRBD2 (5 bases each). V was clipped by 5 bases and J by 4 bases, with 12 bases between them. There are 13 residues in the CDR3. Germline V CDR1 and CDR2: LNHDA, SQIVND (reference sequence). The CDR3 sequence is CASSRDLRYEQYF. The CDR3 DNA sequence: TGTGCCAGTAGTCGGGACCTCCGGTACGAGCAGTACTTC. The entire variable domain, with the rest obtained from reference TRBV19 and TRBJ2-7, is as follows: DGGITQSPKYLFRKEGQNVTLSCEQNLNHDAMYWYRQDPGQGLRLIYYSQIVNDFQKGDIAEGYSVSREKKESFPLTVTSAQKNPTAFYLCASSRDLRYEQYFGPGTRLTVT.

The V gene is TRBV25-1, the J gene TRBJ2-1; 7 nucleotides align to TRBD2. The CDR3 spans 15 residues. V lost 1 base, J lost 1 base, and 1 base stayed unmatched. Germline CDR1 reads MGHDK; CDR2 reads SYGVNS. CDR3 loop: CASSELGGSYNEQFF. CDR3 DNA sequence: TGTGCCAGCAGTGAATTGGGGGGGTCCTACAATGAGCAGTTCTTC.

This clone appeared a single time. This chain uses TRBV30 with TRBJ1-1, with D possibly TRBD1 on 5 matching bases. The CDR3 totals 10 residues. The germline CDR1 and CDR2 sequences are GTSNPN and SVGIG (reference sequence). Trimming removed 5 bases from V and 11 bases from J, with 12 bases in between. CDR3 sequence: CAWQRTRAFF. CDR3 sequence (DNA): TGTGCCTGGCAGAGGACAAGGGCTTTCTTT. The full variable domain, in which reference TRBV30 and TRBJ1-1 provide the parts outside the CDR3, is SQTIHQWPATLVQPVGSPLSLECTVEGTSNPNLYWYRQAAGRGLQLLFYSVGIGQISSEVPQNLSASRPQDRQFILSSKKLLLSDSGFYLCAWQRTRAFFGQGTRLTVV.